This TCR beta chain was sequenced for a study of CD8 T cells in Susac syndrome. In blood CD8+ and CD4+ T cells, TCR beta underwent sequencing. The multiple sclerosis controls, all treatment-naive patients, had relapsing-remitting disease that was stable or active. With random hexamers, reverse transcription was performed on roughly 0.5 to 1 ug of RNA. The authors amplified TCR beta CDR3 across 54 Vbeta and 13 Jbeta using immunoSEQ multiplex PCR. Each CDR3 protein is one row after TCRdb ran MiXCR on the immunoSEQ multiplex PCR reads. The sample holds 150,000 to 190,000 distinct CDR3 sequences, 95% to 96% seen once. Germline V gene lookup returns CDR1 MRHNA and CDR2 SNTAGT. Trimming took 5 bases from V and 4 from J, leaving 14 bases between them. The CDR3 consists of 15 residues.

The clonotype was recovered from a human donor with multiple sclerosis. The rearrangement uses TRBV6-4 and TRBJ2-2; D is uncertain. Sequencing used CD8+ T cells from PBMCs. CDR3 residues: CASSTEPSATGELFF. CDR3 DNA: TGTGCCAGCAGTACGGAGCCCAGTGCCACCGGGGAGCTGTTTTTT.